This TCR beta chain derives from a study of early T cells in non-severe SARS-CoV-2 infection. Germline assignment: CDR1 SEHNR and CDR2 FQNEAQ (reference sequence). The CDR3 totals 11 residues. Unique molecular identifier tags were affixed to discrete cDNA molecules. TCRdb re-called the 5' RACE reads with MiXCR, one entry per CDR3 protein. The profile covers some 60,000 distinct CDR3 sequences, with over 9.5% appearing a single time and about 3% taken by the ten largest. As for this clonotype: At one end, the junction sequence differs from germline, possibly due to a read error.

The sequencing input was whole blood. The sequence came from an adult who was a healthcare worker with PCR-confirmed SARS-CoV-2 infection or an uninfected control (not recorded which). This chain connects TRBV7-9 to TRBJ2-2; no reliable D call. CDR3 DNA: TGCGGAACAGAAAACACCGGGGAGCTGTTTTTT. It is translated as CGTENTGELFF.